A selection of T cell receptor beta chains follows, all from one sample in a study of T cell responses to AZD1222 COVID-19 vaccine. Data came from immunoSEQ multiplex PCR; TCRdb stores just in-frame clones and leaves some out. The repertoire holds around 120,000 clones, with 92% as singletons. The sequenced sample was peripheral blood, obtained on day 0 of AZD1222 vaccination. These receptors all stem from an adult in good health. Both conserved end residues are part of each CDR3. The D gene is left open where the match is weak. The size of a clone is reported for some rows only, either as once, few or many, or as a class for expanded clones.

>TRBV2|NA|TRBJ1-1|NA
CASSEGNTEAFF
TGTGCCAGCAGTGAGGGGAACACTGAAGCTTTCTTT
>TRBV30|TRBD1|TRBJ1-1|NA
CAWLDRGNTEAFF
TGTGCCTGGCTTGACAGGGGAAACACTGAAGCTTTCTTT
>TRBV5-5|TRBD1|TRBJ2-7|NA
CASRLRDSPTYEQYF
TGTGCCAGCAGACTAAGGGACAGCCCCACCTACGAGCAGTACTTC
>TRBV28|TRBD2|TRBJ2-7|NA
CASSLTTSGSHYEQYF
TGTGCCAGCAGTTTAACGACTAGCGGGTCCCACTACGAGCAGTACTTC
>TRBV7-2|NA|TRBJ2-7|few
CASSSGGTGADEQYF
TGTGCCAGCAGCAGCGGGGGGACAGGGGCCGACGAGCAGTACTTC
>TRBV9|NA|TRBJ1-1|NA
CASSVGQNMNTEAFF
TGTGCCAGCAGCGTAGGGCAAAATATGAACACTGAAGCTTTCTTT
>TRBV11-2|NA|TRBJ1-3|NA
CASSADWDGNTIYF
TGTGCCAGCAGCGCCGACTGGGATGGAAACACCATATATTTT
>TRBV10-1|NA|TRBJ2-3|NA
CASSESGLLGTDTQYF
TGCGCCAGCAGTGAGTCGGGCCTTCTTGGCACAGATACGCAGTATTTT
>TRBV7-8|NA|TRBJ1-3|NA
CASSSERFSGNTIYF
TGTGCCAGCAGCTCCGAACGGTTTTCTGGAAACACCATATATTTT
>TRBV4-1|NA|TRBJ2-3|NA
CASSTPASTDTQYF
TGCGCCAGCAGCACCCCGGCCAGCACAGATACGCAGTATTTT
>TRBV28|NA|TRBJ2-6|NA
CASSDSISGANVLTF
TGTGCCAGCAGTGACAGTATCTCTGGGGCCAACGTCCTGACTTTC
>TRBV5-6|NA|TRBJ1-1|NA
CASTPPGGPEAFF
TGTGCCAGCACCCCCCCGGGGGGGCCTGAAGCTTTCTTT
>TRBV5-6|NA|TRBJ1-1|once
CASSRRRNVAFF
TGTGCCAGCAGCCGCCGGAGGAATGTAGCTTTCTTT
>TRBV7-2|NA|TRBJ1-5|few
CASSLGDQPQHF
TGTGCCAGCAGCTTAGGAGATCAGCCCCAGCATTTT
>TRBV29-1|TRBD1|TRBJ2-5|few
CSVAGDRILGETQYF
TGCAGCGTTGCTGGGGACAGGATTTTGGGAGAGACCCAGTACTTC
>TRBV27|TRBD2|TRBJ2-1|NA
CASSPGTSGWGNEQFF
TGTGCCAGCAGTCCTGGGACTAGCGGTTGGGGGAATGAGCAGTTCTTC
>TRBV27|NA|TRBJ1-6|NA
CASSSKSANRNSPLHF
TGTGCCAGCAGTTCTAAATCAGCCAACAGGAATTCACCCCTCCACTTT
>TRBV7-9|NA|TRBJ1-5|NA
CASSPYNEGNQPQHF
TGTGCCAGCAGCCCTTACAACGAGGGCAATCAGCCCCAGCATTTT
>TRBV18|NA|TRBJ1-5|NA
CASSPQVSDQPQHF
TGTGCCAGCTCACCACAGGTATCTGATCAGCCCCAGCATTTT
>TRBV5-1|NA|TRBJ1-6|NA
CASSLAQNSPLHF
TGCGCCAGCAGCTTGGCTCAGAATTCACCCCTCCACTTT
>TRBV27|NA|TRBJ2-1|NA
CASSPHLAPLPNEQFF
TGTGCCAGCAGTCCGCATCTAGCGCCTCTCCCCAATGAGCAGTTCTTC
>TRBV5-6|NA|TRBJ2-7|NA
CASSPAQGREQYF
TGTGCCAGCAGCCCGGCCCAGGGAAGGGAGCAGTACTTC